Shown below are 30 T cell receptor beta chains from a single sample sequenced in a study of shared clonotypes between healthy human individuals. Naive CD8 isolation took CD45RO-negative cells positively selected for CCR7 and excluded terminally differentiated effector memory CD45RA+ cells. The table came from immunoSEQ multiplex PCR; TCRdb's copy has only in-frame clones and leaves some out. The sample yields about 2 million clones, roughly 95% seen once. Sample: naive CD8+ T cells sorted from blood. The receptors stem from a man between 18 and 29 years old in good health.

V usage is TRBV5-1 and J usage is TRBJ2-2; unclear D gene. V lost 2 bases, J lost 5 bases, and 10 bases lay in between. CDR3 length equals 14 residues. In germline, CDR1 is SGHRS, CDR2 YFSETQ. The CDR3 bases are TGCGCCAGCAGCTTTGAGAAGTTGACCGGGGAGCTGTTTTTT. Translation: CASSFEKLTGELFF.

The chain links TRBV19 to TRBJ2-7; 7 nucleotides align to TRBD1. Germline V lookup: CDR1 LNHDA, CDR2 SQIVND (reference sequence). Unmatched junction bases numbered 6, after V lost 1 base and J lost 3 bases. This CDR3 has 15 residues. The CDR3 DNA follows: TGTGCCAGTAGTATAGCGACAGGGTGGGACTACGAGCAGTACTTC. Its protein is CASSIATGWDYEQYF.

The chain recombines TRBV9 with TRBJ2-1; the match to TRBD2 covers 11 bases. CDR1 and CDR2 (germline): SGDLS, YYNGEE. V lost 6 bases, J lost 6 bases, and 5 bases stayed unmatched. The CDR3 has 14 residues. The CDR3 DNA sequence: TGTGCCAGCAACCCCGGGACTAGCGGCAATGAGCAGTTCTTC. This translates into CASNPGTSGNEQFF.

The chain couples TRBV5-6 to TRBJ2-1; maybe TRBD1 (5 bases). The CDR3 has 15 residues. The V end was cut by 4 bases, the J end by 2 bases, with 13 bases between. The germline V gene has CDR1 SGHDT and CDR2 YYEEEE. CDR3 in DNA: TGTGCCAGCAGCCATCTAGGGGAAGCCTACAATGAGCAGTTCTTC. It yields the protein CASSHLGEAYNEQFF.

CDR3 in DNA: TGTGCCAGCAGCGGGCTGTGGGGTGAGCAGTTCTTC. As protein: CASSGLWGEQFF. The rearrangement joins TRBV9 to TRBJ2-1; D not certain. This CDR3 has 12 residues. Germline CDR1 reads SGDLS; CDR2 reads YYNGEE. V dropped 3 bases and J dropped 9 bases, with 10 bases sitting between them.

Note on this clone: In the same sample, other DNA sequences code for this CDR3. This chain connects TRBV29-1 to TRBJ2-2; D is uncertain. The germline V gene encodes CDR1 SQVTM and CDR2 ANQGSEA. V lost 3 bases, J lost 2 bases, and 4 bases lay in between. The CDR3 runs 12 residues. DNA of the CDR3: TGCAGCGTTGAGCGAAACACCGGGGAGCTGTTTTTT. This encodes CSVERNTGELFF.

The gene calls are TRBV19 and TRBJ1-3; D ambiguous. The V gene's germline CDR1 is LNHDA and CDR2 SQIVND (reference sequence). V lost 3 bases to trimming and J lost 0 bases, with 12 bases between them. CDR3 size: 16 residues. The CDR3 sequence: CASSIWMRSSGNTIYF. The CDR3 bases are TGTGCCAGTAGTATCTGGATGAGGAGCTCTGGAAACACCATATATTTT.

As DNA, the CDR3 is TGTGCCAGCCGGACAGGGGGCGCAAGATCACCCCTCCACTTT. It specifies CASRTGGARSPLHF. V usage is TRBV27 and J usage is TRBJ1-6; TRBD1 matches at 11 bases. CDR3 length equals 14 residues. J lost 10 bases, V lost 8 bases, and 7 bases had no gene match. CDR1 is MNHEY and CDR2 is SMNVEV in the germline V gene (reference sequence).

The CDR3 protein is CATSRVRGGETQYF. The CDR3 nucleotides are TGTGCCACCAGCAGAGTCCGGGGGGGAGAGACCCAGTACTTC. The chain couples TRBV15 to TRBJ2-5; 8 nucleotides align to TRBD2. V dropped 1 base and J dropped 4; count of bases not matched to a gene: 2. The CDR3 totals 14 residues. Germline CDR1 is LNHNV and CDR2 is YYDKDF (reference sequence).

The V and J genes are TRBV7-6 and TRBJ2-7, with TRBD2 as a possible D gene (6 bases). Germline values: CDR1 SGHVS, CDR2 FNYEAQ. The CDR3 is made up of 13 amino acids. V gave up 1 base and J gave up 5 bases, with 9 bases separating them. The CDR3 nucleotides read TGTGCCAGCAGCTTAGATCCGGGGGACGAGCAGTACTTC. Translation gives CASSLDPGDEQYF.

Written as DNA, the CDR3 is TGTGCCAGCAGCCAGGCCGGGGGGGCCGAGACAGATACGCAGTATTTT. Protein sequence: CASSQAGGAETDTQYF. The chain employs TRBV4-2 and TRBJ2-3; 8 nucleotides agree with TRBD2. The CDR3 has 16 amino acids. V lost 3 bases and J lost 3; bases outside the gene matches: 8. CDR1 and CDR2 (germline): LGHNA, YNFKEQ.

A word on this clone: The sample carries other DNA sequences with the same CDR3. Here the CDR3 reads CASSYGQRNTEAFF. CDR3 coding DNA: TGTGCCAGCAGTTACGGGCAGAGGAACACTGAAGCTTTCTTT. The chain carries TRBV6-6 and TRBJ1-1, with D hard to call. CDR1 is MNHNY, CDR2 SVGAGI, per germline (reference sequence). CDR3 length: 14 residues. V dropped 2 bases and J dropped 1 base, with 8 bases sitting between them.

Concerning this clone itself: Different DNA sequences within this sample yield the same CDR3. The chain joins TRBV7-6 to TRBJ2-1; 11 positions agree with TRBD2. This CDR3 is built from 14 residues. Germline CDR1 and CDR2: SGHVS and FNYEAQ. Trimming cost V 9 bases and J 3 bases; bases outside gene matches: 4. The CDR3 region is CASSLAGGYNEQFF. The CDR3 nucleotides are TGTGCCAGTAGCCTAGCGGGAGGCTACAATGAGCAGTTCTTC.

This clone was observed once. The chain links TRBV7-9 to TRBJ1-5, with D tentatively TRBD1 (5 bases). This CDR3 contains 14 residues. Germline V CDR1 and CDR2: SEHNR, FQNEAQ (reference sequence). Trimming stripped 5 bases from V and 3 bases from J, with 11 bases between. The CDR3 protein is CASSQWGDNQPQHF. The CDR3 coding sequence is TGTGCCAGCAGCCAGTGGGGGGACAATCAGCCCCAGCATTTT.

V gene TRBV11-2 combines with J gene TRBJ2-1; 7 bases are shared with TRBD2. CDR3 length equals 14 residues. Germline V CDR1 and CDR2: SGHAT, FQNNGV. Unmatched junction bases numbered 7, after V lost 3 bases and J lost 8 bases. CDR3 bases: TGTGCCAGCAGCTTGGCGGGAGTAGCCTATGAGCAGTTCTTC. Encoded protein: CASSLAGVAYEQFF. Based on the CDR3 plus reference TRBV11-2 and TRBJ2-1, the full variable domain is EAGVAQSPRYKIIEKRQSVAFWCNPISGHATLYWYQQILGQGPKLLIQFQNNGVVDDSQLPKDRFSAERLKGVDSTLKIQPAKLEDSAVYLCASSLAGVAYEQFFGPGTRLTVL.

The chain carries TRBV2 and TRBJ2-7; D call uncertain. V lost 2 bases to trimming and J lost 3 bases, with 11 bases between them. The germline V gene encodes CDR1 SNHLY and CDR2 FYNNEI. The CDR3 spans 14 residues. This CDR3 is CASSERFGYYEQYF. The CDR3 DNA reads TGTGCCAGCAGTGAAAGGTTTGGTTACTACGAGCAGTACTTC.

Points on this clone: Other DNA sequences in this sample translate to the same CDR3. The V gene is TRBV7-9, the J gene TRBJ2-1; possibly TRBD2 for D (5 bases). The CDR3 is 13 amino acids. Per the germline V gene, CDR1 is SEHNR and CDR2 is FQNEAQ (reference sequence). Between the trimmed V and J ends, which lost 5 bases and 4 bases, there was a span of 9 bases. The CDR3 is CASSLTGYNEQFF. For the CDR3, the DNA is TGTGCCAGCAGCCTAACGGGGTACAATGAGCAGTTCTTC.

The chain combines TRBV9 with TRBJ2-1, with D unresolved. This CDR3 comprises 19 residues. Per the germline V gene, CDR1 is SGDLS and CDR2 is YYNGEE. Trimming shortened V by 2 bases and J by 8 bases, and 29 bases separated the two germline ends. The CDR3 loop reads CASSVLPTGSDPIFYEQFF. CDR3 in DNA: TGTGCCAGCAGCGTTCTACCGACTGGCTCTGATCCCATTTTCTATGAGCAGTTCTTC.

This rearrangement joins TRBV6-5 to TRBJ1-2, with TRBD1 matching 7 bases. Germline V lookup: CDR1 MNHEY, CDR2 SVGAGI. Trimming at V came to 6 bases and at J to 0 bases, leaving 7 bases not matched to a gene. This CDR3 is built from 15 residues. The CDR3 DNA is TGTGCCAGCAGGGACGGACAGGCTACTAACTATGGCTACACCTTC. As protein: CASRDGQATNYGYTF.

The chain carries TRBV19 and TRBJ2-2; 8 positions match TRBD2. With 5 bases clipped from V and 3 bases from J, the junction kept 5 bases outside the gene matches. This CDR3 contains 15 residues. Germline CDR1 is LNHDA and CDR2 is SQIVND (reference sequence). CDR3 nucleotide sequence: TGTGCCAGTAGTTGGCGGGGGGCGGACACCGGGGAGCTGTTTTTT. Its translation is CASSWRGADTGELFF.

This clone was detected once. The chain carries TRBV30 and TRBJ2-3, with no clear D. Deletions cut 1 base from V and 4 bases from J, with 12 bases between. The CDR3 covers 14 residues. Germline V lookup: CDR1 GTSNPN, CDR2 SVGIG (reference sequence). As DNA, the CDR3 is TGTGCCTGGAGTGCCTACCCCCACTCAGATACGCAGTATTTT. It specifies CAWSAYPHSDTQYF.

The V call is TRBV12-5, the J call TRBJ2-1; no firm D call. The CDR3 consists of 12 residues. CDR1 LGHNT and CDR2 FRNRAP come from the germline V gene. V was trimmed by 2 bases and J by 10 bases, leaving 9 bases between them. As DNA, the CDR3 is TGTGCTAGTGGTTTGTCAGTGGACGAGCAGTTCTTC. Translating gives CASGLSVDEQFF.

CDR3 bases: TGTGCCAGCAGCCTAGGACAGGGAGGTCACACTGAAGCTTTCTTT. Amino acid sequence: CASSLGQGGHTEAFF. The chain couples TRBV7-3 to TRBJ1-1, with TRBD1 matching 8 bases. Germline values: CDR1 SGHTA, CDR2 FQGTGA. The junction had 8 bases not matched to a gene; V was cut back by 5 bases and J by 3 bases. The CDR3 consists of 15 residues. Based on the CDR3 plus reference TRBV7-3 and TRBJ1-1, the full variable domain is GAGVSQTPSNKVTEKGKYVELRCDPISGHTALYWYRQSLGQGPEFLIYFQGTGAADDSGLPNDRFFAVRPEGSVSTLKIQRTERGDSAVYLCASSLGQGGHTEAFFGQGTRLTVV.

This clone was observed a few times. The chain employs TRBV25-1 and TRBJ1-5; D is unresolved. The V end lost 3 bases, the J end lost 7 bases, and 13 bases lay between the germline ends. The CDR3 is made up of 14 amino acids. Germline V lookup: CDR1 MGHDK, CDR2 SYGVNS. The CDR3 DNA sequence: TGTGCCAGCAGTGACCCTGGGTGGGAGCAGCCCCAGCATTTT. It encodes CASSDPGWEQPQHF.

This chain joins TRBV19 and TRBJ2-1; D may be TRBD2 (6 bases). V was pared by 1 base and J by 9 bases, with 10 bases between. CDR3 length: 13 residues. The germline CDR1 and CDR2 sequences are LNHDA and SQIVND (reference sequence). In DNA form, the CDR3 reads TGTGCCAGTAGTATAGGGGGACTCTCTGAGCAGTTCTTC. This encodes CASSIGGLSEQFF.

V usage is TRBV6-6 and J usage is TRBJ2-3; 12 bases are shared with TRBD2. The CDR3 runs 14 residues. CDR1 is MNHNY, CDR2 SVGAGI, per germline (reference sequence). V gave up 6 bases and J gave up 3 bases; unmatched junction bases: 1. CDR3 residues: CASSGLAGTDTQYF. CDR3 coding DNA: TGTGCCAGCAGCGGACTAGCGGGGACAGATACGCAGTATTTT.

The CDR3 bases are TGTGCCAGCGGGAACGAGCAGTACTTC. Protein: CASGNEQYF. J is TRBJ2-7 and V is TRBV6-6; D gene uncertain. CDR3 length: 9 residues. V gave up 8 bases and J gave up 5 bases, with 4 bases separating them. Germline V gene sequence: CDR1 MNHNY, CDR2 SVGAGI (reference sequence).

This chain links TRBV7-2 with TRBJ1-2; D may be TRBD1 (5 bases). Germline V gene sequence: CDR1 SGHTA, CDR2 FQGNSA. There are 14 residues in the CDR3. The V and J ends lost 3 bases and 6 bases respectively, with 14 bases between them. The CDR3, as DNA: TGTGCCAGCAGCTTTACACTCCCAGGGAATGGCTACACCTTC. This codes for CASSFTLPGNGYTF.

This rearrangement joins TRBV27 to TRBJ2-2; 15 bases agree with TRBD2. V gave up 6 bases and J gave up 4 bases; unmatched junction bases: 9. The CDR3 covers 18 residues. CDR1 and CDR2 (germline): MNHEY, SMNVEV (reference sequence). The CDR3: CASSTGLAGGASTGELFF. CDR3 DNA: TGTGCCAGCAGCACGGGACTAGCGGGAGGAGCCAGCACCGGGGAGCTGTTTTTT.

Comments on this clone: Other DNA sequences in the same sample also yield this CDR3. The chain employs TRBV6-6 and TRBJ2-7; unclear D gene. CDR1 and CDR2 (germline): MNHNY, SVGAGI (reference sequence). The CDR3 totals 13 residues. Between the trimmed V and J ends, which lost 0 bases and 4 bases, there was a span of 7 bases. The CDR3 nucleotides read TGTGCCAGCAGTTACTCGATTGAATACGAGCAGTACTTC. This gives the protein CASSYSIEYEQYF.